The T cell receptor (beta chain) under discussion was sequenced for a study of cytomegalovirus exposure and HLA in healthy donors. Across the study: Among around 200 million T cells, an earlier analysis found about 110 million unique TCR beta sequences.

On this clone itself: Its antigen is as yet unknown.

The PCR contained 60 Vbeta and 13 Jbeta primers. Profiling relied on immunoSEQ multiplex PCR, and the TCRdb table lists in-frame clones only, not all of them. The sample contains about 160,000 clones, 75% to 80% of which appear only once. Germline trimming cut 3 bases from V and 10 bases from J; bases unmatched to any gene: 4. Looked up from germline, CDR1 is MDHEN and CDR2 is SYDVKM. The CDR3 runs 13 residues. Study-wide points: When a later analysis was performed, an Asian-associated ancestry cluster reportedly had fewer N-insertions than the roughly 700-donor mean.

The TCR comes from a woman aged 45 to 65 in good health and CMV-seropositive. The specimen was PBMCs. The rearrangement links TRBV28 to TRBJ1-5; 9 positions match TRBD1. CDR3 coding DNA: TGTGCCAGCAGTTTTCCGGGACAGGGACCCCAGCATTTT. Translated: CASSFPGQGPQHF. The full variable domain, completed using reference TRBV28 and TRBJ1-5, is DVKVTQSSRYLVKRTGEKVFLECVQDMDHENMFWYRQDPGLGLRLIYFSYDVKMKEKGDIPEGYSVSREKKERFSLILESASTNQTSMYLCASSFPGQGPQHFGDGTRLSIL.